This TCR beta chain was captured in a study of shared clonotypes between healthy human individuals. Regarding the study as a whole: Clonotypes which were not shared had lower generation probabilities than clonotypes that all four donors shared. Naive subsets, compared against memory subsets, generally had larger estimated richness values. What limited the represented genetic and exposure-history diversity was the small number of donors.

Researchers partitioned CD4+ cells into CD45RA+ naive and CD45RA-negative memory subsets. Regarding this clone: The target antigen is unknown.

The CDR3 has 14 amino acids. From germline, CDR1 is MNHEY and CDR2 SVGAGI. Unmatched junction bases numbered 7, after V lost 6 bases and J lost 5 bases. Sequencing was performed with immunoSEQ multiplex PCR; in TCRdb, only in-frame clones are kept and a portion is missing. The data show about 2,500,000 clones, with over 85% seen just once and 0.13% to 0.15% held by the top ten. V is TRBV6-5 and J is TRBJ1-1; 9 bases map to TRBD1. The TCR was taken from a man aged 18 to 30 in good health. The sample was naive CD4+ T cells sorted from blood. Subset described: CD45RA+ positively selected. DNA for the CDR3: TGTGCCAGCAGGCCCCGGGACAGGGTTACTGAAGCTTTCTTT. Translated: CASRPRDRVTEAFF.